This T cell receptor beta chain is drawn from a study of radiotherapy plus CTLA-4 blockade in lung cancer. Trimming shortened V by 6 bases and J by 4 bases, and 11 bases separated the two germline ends. The CDR3 is made up of 13 amino acids. Looked up from germline, CDR1 is MDHEN and CDR2 is SYDVKM. Some clones are missing from TCRdb's copy, which holds only in-frame ones; the method was immunoSEQ multiplex PCR. This sample carries about 110,000 clones, over 65% of them seen once, and the ten largest clones take 2.5% to 3.5%. The sequence was collected from a human donor with non-small cell lung cancer that progressed on radiotherapy plus ipilimumab. Some clones in this sample may be carry-over from other donors' samples. V usage is TRBV28 and J usage is TRBJ2-3, with D possibly TRBD2 on 6 matching bases. The source was peripheral blood, collected from a patient treated with radiotherapy plus ipilimumab. The CDR3 bases are TGTGCCAGCAGAAAGCGCGGGGCAGATACGCAGTATTTT. This sequence encodes CASRKRGADTQYF.